The rows below give T cell receptor beta chains drawn from one sample of a study of technical replicates of blood from a few donors. Sequencing was performed with immunoSEQ multiplex PCR; in TCRdb, only in-frame clones are kept and a portion is missing. The table has about 53,000 clones, 86% seen once; the top ten hold 5.6%. Sequenced material: PBMCs. These receptors were collected from a human donor in good health. Some clones in this sample may be carry-over from other donors' samples. Each CDR3 is given with its conserved first and last residue. The order of the fields is clone size, J gene, CDR3 length, V gene, D gene, CDR3 protein, CDR3 DNA. The D gene is left open where the match is weak. Clone sizes are given selectively: once, few, many, or a class where the clone is expanded.

>once|TRBJ2-3|15|TRBV5-4|-
CASSLEGAPGDTQYF
TGTGCCAGCAGCCTGGAGGGGGCCCCGGGAGATACGCAGTATTTT
>-|TRBJ2-3|14|TRBV5-6|-
CASSSSSTLDTQYF
TGTGCCAGCAGCAGTTCTTCTACCTTAGATACGCAGTATTTT
>-|TRBJ2-7|15|TRBV5-1|-
CASSRVPGISYEQYF
TGCGCCAGCAGCAGAGTTCCCGGGATTTCCTACGAGCAGTACTTC
>-|TRBJ2-5|14|TRBV2|TRBD2
CASSWTSGRETQYF
TGTGCCAGCAGTTGGACTAGCGGGAGAGAGACCCAGTACTTC
>-|TRBJ2-7|13|TRBV18|-
CASSLGPAYEQYF
TGTGCCAGCTCACTGGGCCCCGCCTACGAGCAGTACTTC
>few|TRBJ1-4|17|TRBV7-9|-
CASSLYRPFATNEKLFF
TGTGCCAGCAGCCTTTACAGGCCTTTTGCAACTAATGAAAAACTGTTTTTT
>-|TRBJ2-5|15|TRBV9|-
CASSVARGWGETQYF
TGTGCCAGCAGCGTAGCCAGGGGCTGGGGAGAGACCCAGTACTTC
>-|TRBJ1-2|14|TRBV4-3|-
CASSQEAGSYGYTF
TGCGCCAGCAGCCAAGAAGCGGGGAGCTATGGCTACACCTTC
>-|TRBJ1-6|14|TRBV6-6|TRBD1
CASSTYRGNSPLHF
TGTGCCAGCAGTACCTACAGGGGTAATTCACCCCTCCACTTT
>-|TRBJ1-2|15|TRBV7-9|-
CASSPSEPYNYGYTF
TGTGCCAGCAGCCCCTCCGAACCCTATAACTATGGCTACACCTTC
>-|TRBJ2-4|16|TRBV6-6|-
CASSGGQGIAKNIQYF
TGTGCCAGCAGTGGCGGGCAGGGGATAGCCAAAAACATTCAGTACTTC
>-|TRBJ1-4|13|TRBV5-6|TRBD1
CASSRDRNEKLFF
TGTGCCAGCAGCAGGGACAGGAATGAAAAACTGTTTTTT
>-|TRBJ1-4|13|TRBV6-5|TRBD1
CASTDRVNEKLFF
TGTGCCAGCACGGACAGGGTGAATGAAAAACTGTTTTTT
>-|TRBJ2-5|13|TRBV9|-
CASSVKQGETQYF
TGTGCCAGCAGCGTAAAACAGGGAGAGACCCAGTACTTC
>-|TRBJ1-2|13|TRBV29-1|-
CSVRDWGGYGYTF
TGCAGCGTCCGCGATTGGGGGGGCTATGGCTACACCTTC
>-|TRBJ2-3|14|TRBV5-4|-
CASSLNARTDTQYF
TGTGCCAGCAGCTTGAACGCCAGGACAGATACGCAGTATTTT
>-|TRBJ2-7|14|TRBV7-2|-
CASSWTGSSYEQYF
TGTGCCAGCAGCTGGACGGGAAGCTCCTACGAGCAGTACTTC
>-|TRBJ1-5|15|TRBV6-1|-
CASSEQRVSNQPQHF
TGTGCCAGCAGTGAACAACGGGTTAGCAATCAGCCCCAGCATTTT
>-|TRBJ1-2|14|TRBV5-1|TRBD1
CASSLGGDRDGYTF
TGCGCCAGCAGCTTGGGGGGGGACAGGGACGGCTACACCTTC
>-|TRBJ1-2|11|TRBV7-9|-
CASSPDLVYTF
TGTGCCAGCAGCCCCGACCTAGTCTACACCTTC
>once|TRBJ2-2|14|TRBV19|-
CASSIGRGTGELFF
TGTGCCAGTAGTATCGGAAGGGGCACCGGGGAGCTGTTTTTT
>-|TRBJ1-5|14|TRBV2|-
CACTGKSGNQPQHF
TGTGCCTGCACAGGGAAGTCGGGCAATCAGCCCCAGCATTTT
>-|TRBJ2-2|15|TRBV15|-
CATSVVGGRTGELFF
TGTGCCACCAGCGTGGTGGGGGGGCGCACCGGGGAGCTGTTTTTT